The 30 T cell receptor beta chains presented below share a single source sample, sequenced in a study of blood T cell repertoires in COVID-19 (dated by TCRdb to 2020 to 2022). Libraries were prepared through the immunoSEQ multiplex PCR assay. What TCRdb holds here is the immuneACCESS table cut down to in-frame rearrangements. Part of the clones is not present; checked against another copy, under half of the missing clones reflect an unresolved V gene, and the others are unexplained. The sample has 35,000 or so clones on record, 80% of them singletons. The leading ten clones occupy about 15% of the sample. The sample comprised peripheral blood. The receptors shown here come from a woman in her 70s with acute or convalescent COVID-19.

The V gene is TRBV2, the J gene TRBJ2-3; no clear D gene. V was clipped by 8 bases and J by 2 bases, with 8 bases between them. The CDR3 loop spans 12 amino acids. Germline V gene lookup returns CDR1 SNHLY and CDR2 FYNNEI. The CDR3 is CASRTNTDTQYF. The DNA of the CDR3 is TGTGCCAGCCGAACTAACACAGATACGCAGTATTTT.

The V call is TRBV2, the J call TRBJ2-5, with 8 positions matching TRBD2. This CDR3 contains 16 residues. Germline lookup yields CDR1 SNHLY and CDR2 FYNNEI. V shed 2 bases, J shed 7 bases, and the junction held 12 bases outside the gene matches. CDR3 residues: CASSEQAGAPGVTQYF. CDR3 coding DNA: TGTGCCAGCAGTGAACAAGCGGGGGCGCCGGGGGTGACCCAGTACTTC.

This chain links TRBV19 with TRBJ2-7; a possible D gene is TRBD1 (5 bases). The V gene's germline CDR1 is LNHDA and CDR2 SQIVND (reference sequence). Trimming took off 0 bases at V and 2 bases at J, with 17 bases between the two ends. The CDR3 totals 17 residues. CDR3 in amino acids: CASSIEAGYGPTYEQYF. CDR3 nucleotides: TGTGCCAGTAGTATAGAAGCAGGGTATGGTCCCACCTACGAGCAGTACTTC.

In DNA form, the CDR3 reads TGTGCCAGCTCCGGGAGGGCCGGTAACACCGGGGAGCTGTTTTTT. Amino acid sequence: CASSGRAGNTGELFF. The chain joins TRBV18 to TRBJ2-2; TRBD2 aligns across 8 bases. Per the germline V gene, CDR1 is KGHSH and CDR2 is LQKENI. The CDR3 consists of 15 residues. Trimming took 6 bases from V and 2 from J; bases not matched to a gene: 5.

The rearrangement links TRBV16 to TRBJ1-5; 7 nucleotides match TRBD1. Germline V gene data show CDR1 as KGHSY and CDR2 as FQNENV. Germline trimming cut 4 bases from V and 6 bases from J; bases unmatched to any gene: 15. CDR3 size: 17 residues. The CDR3 is CASSPTLPTGWGQPQHF. The CDR3 DNA reads TGTGCCAGCAGCCCAACCCTCCCGACAGGGTGGGGTCAGCCCCAGCATTTT.

J is TRBJ2-2 and V is TRBV29-1; TRBD1 aligns across 8 bases. The CDR3 sequence is 12 residues long. V lost 7 bases and J lost 6; bases outside the gene matches: 4. CDR1 and CDR2 from the germline V gene are SQVTM and ANQGSEA. In nucleotides, the CDR3 is TGCAGCGCGGTACAGGGGGCCGGGGAGCTGTTTTTT. Residues: CSAVQGAGELFF.

The gene calls are TRBV5-3 and TRBJ2-3; D call uncertain. TRBV5-3 is labeled an ORF, and its function is uncertain. The CDR3 totals 12 residues. V gave up 4 bases and J gave up 6 bases, with 9 bases separating them. CDR3 sequence reads: CARSVFPDTQYF. The CDR3 nucleotides are TGTGCCAGAAGCGTTTTCCCTGATACGCAGTATTTT.

The chain uses TRBV7-2 and TRBJ2-2, with D perhaps matching TRBD1 (5 bases). The ends were cut back, 3 bases at V and 5 bases at J, with 10 bases in the middle. CDR1 is SGHTA, CDR2 FQGNSA, per germline. The CDR3 is 14 amino acids. The CDR3 DNA follows: TGTGCCAGCAGCTTGCAGGGAATAACCGGGGAGCTGTTTTTT. Translation gives CASSLQGITGELFF. Filled out from reference TRBV7-2 and TRBJ2-2, the complete variable domain reads GAGVSQSPSNKVTEKGKDVELRCDPISGHTALYWYRQSLGQGLEFLIYFQGNSAPDKSGLPSDRFSAERTGGSVSTLTIQRTQQEDSAVYLCASSLQGITGELFFGEGSRLTVL.

The chain joins TRBV6-5 to TRBJ2-7; 7 bases are a match to TRBD2. The CDR3 extends over 14 amino acids. V trimming: 6 bases; J trimming: 2 bases; junction bases outside the gene matches: 7. Looked up from germline, CDR1 is MNHEY and CDR2 is SVGAGI. The CDR3 DNA reads as TGTGCCAGCAGAACCGGGACTACAGCCTACGAGCAGTACTTC. Encoded protein: CASRTGTTAYEQYF.

Comment on this clone: Germline and junction disagree at one end, which may indicate a read error. V usage is TRBV7-7 and J usage is TRBJ2-5, with D possibly matching TRBD2 (5 bases). There are 15 residues in the CDR3. Germline values: CDR1 SSHAT, CDR2 FNYEAQ (reference sequence). The CDR3 reads CASSLGIGGQETQYF. CDR3 nucleotides: TGTGCTAGCAGCTTAGGGATAGGAGGACAAGAGACCCAGTACTTC. Together with reference TRBV7-7 and TRBJ2-5, the CDR3 gives the full variable domain: GAGVSQSPRYKVTKRGQDVTLRCDPISSHATLYWYQQALGQGPEFLTYFNYEAQPDKSGLPSDRFSAERPEGSISTLTIQRTEQRDSAMYRCASSLGIGGQETQYFGPGTRLLVL.

A single count supports this clone. The chain couples TRBV3-1 (or the pseudogene TRBV3-2) to TRBJ2-5; D perhaps matches TRBD2 (6 bases). CDR1 is LGHDT and CDR2 is YNNKEL in the germline V gene (reference sequence). V lost 0 bases, J lost 4 bases, and 9 bases lay in between. The CDR3 consists of 14 residues. CDR3 nucleotide sequence: TGTGCCAGCAGCCAAGATTGGAGGGGAGAGACCCAGTACTTC. Translating gives CASSQDWRGETQYF.

V and J are TRBV6-5 and TRBJ1-1, with 11 bases that match TRBD1. This CDR3 comprises 16 residues. In germline, CDR1 is MNHEY, CDR2 SVGAGI. V lost 2 bases to trimming and J lost 7 bases; unmatched junction nucleotides: 9. CDR3 coding DNA: TGTGCCAGCAGTTACCGGAGGACAGGGGGCTTAAGTGAAGCTTTCTTT. Translating gives CASSYRRTGGLSEAFF.

The chain employs TRBV13 and TRBJ2-3; 10 nucleotides agree with TRBD2. Unmatched junction bases numbered 3, after V lost 4 bases and J lost 2 bases. The germline CDR1 and CDR2 sequences are PRHDT and FYEKMQ (reference sequence). CDR3 length: 15 amino acids. The CDR3 here is CASSSGLAATDTQYF. In DNA form, the CDR3 reads TGTGCCAGCAGCTCAGGACTAGCGGCCACAGATACGCAGTATTTT.

This rearrangement joins TRBV6-5 to TRBJ1-6, with D possibly TRBD1 on 5 matching bases. The CDR3 runs to 14 residues. Per the germline V gene, CDR1 is MNHEY and CDR2 is SVGAGI. The V end was cut by 6 bases, the J end by 8 bases, with 14 bases between. The DNA of the CDR3 is TGTGCCAGCAGAGGGGATCAGGGTTATTCACCCCTCCACTTT. It translates to CASRGDQGYSPLHF.

This chain joins TRBV9 and TRBJ2-2; 9 positions match TRBD2. J was trimmed by 2 bases and V by 0 bases; bases with no gene match: 8. Germline V CDR1 and CDR2: SGDLS, YYNGEE. The CDR3 is made up of 18 amino acids. The CDR3 spells CASSVVPLAGSNTGELFF. As DNA, the CDR3 is TGTGCCAGCAGCGTAGTTCCCCTAGCGGGGTCCAACACCGGGGAGCTGTTTTTT.

This clone was seen more than once but under ten times. The rearrangement uses TRBV4-2 and TRBJ2-7; TRBD2 aligns across 8 bases. Trimming took 0 bases from V and 5 from J; bases not matched to a gene: 6. CDR1 is LGHNA and CDR2 is YNFKEQ in the germline V gene. This CDR3 has 15 residues. The CDR3 DNA is TGTGCCAGCAGCCAAGAAGCGGGAGAGGGGGACGAGCAGTACTTC. Translated, it gives CASSQEAGEGDEQYF.

This clone was observed a few times. The chain combines TRBV5-1 with TRBJ2-3; 8 bases line up with TRBD2. Germline CDR1 SGHRS, CDR2 YFSETQ. Trimming took 0 bases from V and 2 from J; bases not matched to a gene: 2. The CDR3 has 15 residues. This chain's CDR3 is CASSLGGGTTDTQYF. CDR3 DNA sequence: TGCGCCAGCAGCTTGGGCGGGGGGACCACAGATACGCAGTATTTT.

This clone has more than one count but fewer than ten. The chain employs TRBV5-1 and TRBJ2-1, with D possibly being TRBD1 (5 bases). Germline CDR1 is SGHRS and CDR2 is YFSETQ. The V and J ends lost 0 bases and 6 bases respectively, with 10 bases between them. This CDR3 has 14 residues. The CDR3 reads CASSLAGYGNEQFF. For the CDR3, the DNA is TGCGCCAGCAGCTTGGCAGGGTACGGCAATGAGCAGTTCTTC.

The V gene is TRBV27, the J gene TRBJ1-2, with D possibly TRBD1 on 5 matching bases. The CDR3 is made up of 11 amino acids. Germline V lookup: CDR1 MNHEY, CDR2 SMNVEV (reference sequence). V shed 4 bases and J shed 12 bases, with 12 bases lying between them. The CDR3 nucleotides are TGTGCCAGCAGTTCAAAGGGGATCAACACCTTC. Translating gives CASSSKGINTF.

In regard to this clone: At one boundary the junction diverges from the germline segment, which might be a read error. The rearrangement links TRBV24-1 to TRBJ2-1; 7 bases are shared with TRBD2. The germline V gene has CDR1 KGHDR and CDR2 SFDVKD. The CDR3 has 12 residues. The CDR3 sequence is CATSGLGGEQFF. The DNA for the CDR3 is TGTGCCACCAGTGGTTTGGGGGGGGAGCAGTTCTTC.

This clone was counted a few times. The chain combines TRBV28 with TRBJ1-2, with a tentative D call TRBD1 (5 bases). The CDR3 contains 16 residues. Trimming left V 6 bases short and J 5 bases short, with 22 bases between. Germline CDR1 and CDR2: MDHEN and SYDVKM. DNA for the CDR3: TGTGCCAGCAGCCCACCTTCCCCGCAGGGCATTTATGGCTACACCTTC. Its protein is CASSPPSPQGIYGYTF.

The rearrangement uses TRBV7-2 and TRBJ2-1; D gene uncertain. This CDR3 has 15 residues. Germline loops: CDR1 SGHTA, CDR2 FQGNSA. V was shortened by 5 bases and J by 0 bases, with 11 bases between the two germline ends. CDR3 coding DNA: TGTGCCAGCAGCCGTATACAGAGCTCCTACAATGAGCAGTTCTTC. It codes for CASSRIQSSYNEQFF.

This clone came up once. The J gene is TRBJ2-1, the V gene TRBV11-2; 11 bases line up with TRBD2. The CDR3 runs to 15 residues. Germline CDR1 and CDR2: SGHAT and FQNNGV. Unmatched junction bases numbered 7, after V lost 5 bases and J lost 7 bases. The CDR3 DNA is TGTGCCAGCAGCCAAACTAGCGGGAGCCGTAATGAGCAGTTCTTC. Translated: CASSQTSGSRNEQFF.

This clone has only a few counts. CDR3 bases: TGTGCTAGTGGTTTGGTAAGGGGCAGGTCTCCTGACGAGCAGTACTTC. The encoded protein is CASGLVRGRSPDEQYF. V gene TRBV12-5 combines with J gene TRBJ2-7; D is perhaps TRBD1 (5 bases). The CDR3 length is 16 residues. Deletions cut 0 bases from V and 5 bases from J, with 17 bases between. Germline V gene lookup returns CDR1 LGHNT and CDR2 FRNRAP.

This rearrangement joins TRBV7-9 to TRBJ2-6; a weak D match, TRBD2 (5 bases). The CDR3 spans 17 residues. CDR1 is SEHNR, CDR2 FQNEAQ, per germline (reference sequence). Trimming cost V 3 bases and J 0 bases, with 12 bases left between them. The CDR3 sequence is CASSLGGLPSGANVLTF. The CDR3 DNA is TGTGCCAGCAGCTTGGGCGGGTTACCCTCTGGGGCCAACGTCCTGACTTTC. Full variable domain (missing parts from reference TRBV7-9 and TRBJ2-6): DTGVSQNPRHKITKRGQNVTFRCDPISEHNRLYWYRQTLGQGPEFLTYFQNEAQLEKSRLLSDRFSAERPKGSFSTLEIQRTEQGDSAMYLCASSLGGLPSGANVLTFGAGSRLTVL.

CDR3 region: CASSPGGGRRQETQYF. In DNA form, the CDR3 reads TGCGCCAGCAGCCCTGGGGGGGGGCGCCGCCAAGAGACCCAGTACTTC. The V call is TRBV5-1, the J call TRBJ2-5, with D maybe TRBD2 (7 bases). The CDR3 contains 16 residues. V lost 4 bases and J 1 base, leaving 17 bases between the germline ends. From germline, CDR1 is SGHRS and CDR2 YFSETQ.

J is TRBJ1-2 and V is TRBV7-2, with a tentative D call TRBD1 (6 bases). Trimming removed 5 bases from V and 3 bases from J, with 19 bases in between. This CDR3 has 16 residues. From germline, CDR1 is SGHTA and CDR2 FQGNSA. CDR3 nucleotide sequence: TGTGCCAGCAGCCCCGGGACACCCCTGGATTACTATGGCTACACCTTC. This gives the protein CASSPGTPLDYYGYTF.

The V and J genes are TRBV6-2 or TRBV6-3 and TRBJ2-1; D may be TRBD1 (7 bases). CDR3 length: 15 residues. With 2 bases removed from V and 9 bases from J, the gap between germline ends came to 17 bases. The germline V gene has CDR1 MNHEY and CDR2 SVGEGT. CDR3 region: CASSYEEGAVGEQFF. The CDR3, as DNA: TGTGCCAGCAGTTACGAGGAGGGGGCCGTAGGTGAGCAGTTCTTC.

The rearrangement joins TRBV28 to TRBJ2-2; TRBD2 aligns across 13 bases. This CDR3 contains 16 residues. Germline CDR1 and CDR2: MDHEN and SYDVKM. Germline trimming cut 6 bases from V and 6 bases from J; bases unmatched to any gene: 7. In nucleotides, the CDR3 is TGTGCCAGCAGACCCACTAGCGGGAGGGCCGCCGGGGAGCTGTTTTTT. It translates to CASRPTSGRAAGELFF.

This chain joins TRBV7-9 and TRBJ2-2; D is possibly TRBD1 (6 bases). CDR3 length: 15 residues. The V gene's germline CDR1 is SEHNR and CDR2 FQNEAQ (reference sequence). Trimming pared 1 base from V and 1 base from J, leaving 7 bases between. The CDR3 nucleotides read TGTGCCAGCAGCTTAGGCAGGGGGAACACCGGGGAGCTGTTTTTT. It yields the protein CASSLGRGNTGELFF.